The 22 T cell receptor beta chains given below trace back to one sample, sequenced in a study of long-term antiretroviral therapy in people with HIV. Investigators performed immunoSEQ version v3.0 at survey level. This table comes from immunoSEQ multiplex PCR, and its TCRdb copy is limited to in-frame clones, with some not included. This table holds about 34,000 clones, 83% found once. The sample here was unsorted PBMCs, taken 0.4 years before starting antiretroviral therapy. Receptors originate from a man aged 18 to 29 with HIV.

The chain uses TRBV9 and TRBJ2-1, with 8 positions matching TRBD2. The CDR3 runs to 13 residues. Trimming cost V 7 bases and J 6 bases; bases outside gene matches: 6. CDR1 and CDR2 from the germline V gene are SGDLS and YYNGEE. Written as DNA, the CDR3 is TGTGCCAGCGACGGGGGGGACGGCAATGAGCAGTTCTTC. Its protein is CASDGGDGNEQFF.

The chain joins TRBV5-5 to TRBJ1-2; the D is unclear. This CDR3 comprises 13 residues. V was shortened by 2 bases and J by 8 bases, with 13 bases between the two germline ends. CDR1 is SGHKS and CDR2 is YYEKEE in the germline V gene (reference sequence). The CDR3 DNA reads as TGTGCCAGCAGCTTAGTTCGACAAACAGGCTACACCTTC. Translated: CASSLVRQTGYTF.

The V and J genes are TRBV27 and TRBJ1-3; D possibly corresponds to TRBD1 (5 bases). There are 18 residues in the CDR3. The germline V gene encodes CDR1 MNHEY and CDR2 SMNVEV (reference sequence). V lost 5 bases, J lost 0 bases, and 20 bases lay in between. The CDR3 sequence is CASSPHPGGASSGNTIYF. CDR3 bases: TGTGCCAGCAGTCCTCACCCGGGAGGGGCGAGCTCTGGAAACACCATATATTTT.

V usage is TRBV5-4 and J usage is TRBJ1-1; D remains ambiguous. There are 12 residues in the CDR3. In germline, CDR1 is SGHNT, CDR2 YYREEE (reference sequence). V dropped 3 bases and J dropped 3 bases, with 6 bases sitting between them. The CDR3 loop is CASSWTHTEAFF. DNA of the CDR3: TGTGCCAGCAGCTGGACCCACACTGAAGCTTTCTTT.

The chain combines TRBV19 with TRBJ1-6; possibly TRBD1 for D (5 bases). The CDR3 sequence is 18 residues long. Trimming cost V 5 bases and J 6 bases, with 23 bases left between them. Germline CDR1 LNHDA, CDR2 SQIVND (reference sequence). The CDR3 region is CASSPLGQGRGSNSPLHF. CDR3 coding DNA: TGTGCCAGTAGTCCCTTGGGTCAGGGCAGAGGGAGTAATTCACCCCTCCACTTT.

This clone was detected only once. The chain links TRBV6-1 to TRBJ1-1; D is possibly TRBD1 (6 bases). Germline V lookup: CDR1 MNHNS, CDR2 SASEGT. The CDR3 contains 16 residues. V was clipped by 2 bases and J by 3 bases, with 16 bases between them. CDR3 bases: TGTGCCAGCAGTGAATGGGTGGGGGGGCGGGACACTGAAGCTTTCTTT. This gives the protein CASSEWVGGRDTEAFF.

The chain is built from TRBV6-4 and TRBJ1-2, with D maybe TRBD1 (5 bases). This CDR3 contains 13 residues. V was clipped by 6 bases and J by 3 bases, with 11 bases between them. CDR1 and CDR2 (germline): MRHNA, SNTAGT. The CDR3 coding sequence is TGTGCCAGCAGCCCAGGGCCTTACTATGGCTACACCTTC. Its protein product is CASSPGPYYGYTF.

In its sample, this clone was seen a few times. The genes are TRBV27 and TRBJ2-5; D gene unclear. The V gene's germline CDR1 is MNHEY and CDR2 SMNVEV (reference sequence). V lost 4 bases and J 4 bases, leaving 13 bases between the germline ends. CDR3 size: 14 residues. The CDR3 protein is CASSSWPAGETQYF. The DNA for the CDR3 is TGTGCCAGCAGTTCCTGGCCGGCCGGAGAGACCCAGTACTTC.

The chain's CDR3 is CASSLGRGRYYTDTQYF. CDR3 DNA sequence: TGTGCCAGCAGTTTAGGCCGTGGCCGATACTACACAGATACGCAGTATTTT. The chain joins TRBV28 to TRBJ2-3, with D unresolved. Trimming stripped 2 bases from V and 2 bases from J, with 17 bases between. CDR1 and CDR2 from the germline V gene are MDHEN and SYDVKM. This CDR3 spans 17 amino acids. Full variable domain (missing parts from reference TRBV28 and TRBJ2-3): DVKVTQSSRYLVKRTGEKVFLECVQDMDHENMFWYRQDPGLGLRLIYFSYDVKMKEKGDIPEGYSVSREKKERFSLILESASTNQTSMYLCASSLGRGRYYTDTQYFGPGTRLTVL.

The chain couples TRBV2 to TRBJ1-5, with D possibly matching TRBD1 (5 bases). The CDR3 sequence is 13 residues long. The germline gives CDR1 SNHLY, CDR2 FYNNEI. V was shortened by 5 bases and J by 4 bases, with 9 bases between the two germline ends. In nucleotides, the CDR3 is TGTGCCAGCAGTTCAGGGATGAATCAGCCCCAGCATTTT. Amino acids: CASSSGMNQPQHF.

This rearrangement joins TRBV4-3 to TRBJ2-1; D gene uncertain. The CDR3 has 12 amino acids. Germline CDR1 reads LGHNA; CDR2 reads YSLEER. Trimming shortened V by 0 bases and J by 6 bases, and 3 bases separated the two germline ends. CDR3 coding DNA: TGCGCCAGCAGCCAAGATCCCAATGAGCAGTTCTTC. This encodes CASSQDPNEQFF.

J is TRBJ2-1 and V is TRBV2; TRBD1 agrees at 7 bases. The CDR3 runs to 13 residues. After removal of 6 bases from V and 7 bases from J, the junction contained 6 bases not matched to a gene. Germline V gene sequence: CDR1 SNHLY, CDR2 FYNNEI. The CDR3 loop reads CASRRQGVNEQFF. The CDR3 nucleotides are TGTGCCAGCAGACGACAGGGAGTTAATGAGCAGTTCTTC.

This clone turned up a few times. CDR3 DNA: TGTGCCAGCAGCGTGGGTCGGGGGCGCAATCAGCCCCAGCATTTT. It codes for CASSVGRGRNQPQHF. This chain connects TRBV9 to TRBJ1-5; weak D call: TRBD1 (6 bases). V lost 2 bases, J lost 2 bases, and 11 bases lay in between. The length of the CDR3 is 15 residues. CDR1 and CDR2 from the germline V gene are SGDLS and YYNGEE.

The rearrangement links TRBV28 to TRBJ2-6; D remains unclear. The CDR3 extends over 14 amino acids. The ends were cut back, 7 bases at V and 0 bases at J, with 7 bases in the middle. CDR1 is MDHEN, CDR2 SYDVKM, per germline. The CDR3 protein is CASKQSSGANVLTF. The CDR3 nucleotides are TGTGCCAGCAAACAGAGCTCTGGGGCCAACGTCCTGACTTTC.

V and J are TRBV19 and TRBJ2-2; 10 nucleotides match TRBD2. The V and J ends lost 10 bases and 3 bases, in that order; junction bases with no gene match: 5. Germline V gene sequence: CDR1 LNHDA, CDR2 SQIVND (reference sequence). The CDR3 runs 14 residues. The CDR3 is CATRAGGDTGELFF. DNA of the CDR3: TGTGCCACCAGAGCGGGAGGGGACACCGGGGAGCTGTTTTTT.

The V gene is TRBV5-1, the J gene TRBJ1-2; tentatively, D is TRBD1 (6 bases). Germline V gene data show CDR1 as SGHRS and CDR2 as YFSETQ. V was shortened by 4 bases and J by 8 bases, with 21 bases between the two germline ends. The CDR3 is made up of 15 amino acids. CDR3 nucleotides: TGCGCCAGCAGCGAGGACAGCTTCCAAGGGGAAGGCTACACCTTC. Encoded protein: CASSEDSFQGEGYTF.

The sample holds a few counts of this clone. This rearrangement joins TRBV4-1 to TRBJ2-7; TRBD2 matches at 8 bases. The CDR3 extends over 15 amino acids. Germline V lookup: CDR1 MGHRA, CDR2 YSYEKL. Trimming took 0 bases from V and 3 from J; bases not matched to a gene: 4. DNA for the CDR3: TGCGCCAGCAGCCAAGAGGGCGGGGGGTACTACGAGCAGTACTTC. Amino acid sequence: CASSQEGGGYYEQYF.

This chain uses TRBV2 with TRBJ2-7; the D is unclear. V was trimmed by 6 bases and J by 3 bases, leaving 18 bases between them. Germline V gene data show CDR1 as SNHLY and CDR2 as FYNNEI. This CDR3 has 15 residues. The CDR3 DNA follows: TGTGCCAGCAGCGATGACGATGGGGATATCTACGAGCAGTACTTC. It specifies CASSDDDGDIYEQYF.

This rearrangement joins TRBV4-1 to TRBJ2-7, with D tentatively TRBD2 (6 bases). The V end was cut by 2 bases, the J end by 3 bases, with 14 bases between. This CDR3 spans 15 amino acids. The germline V gene encodes CDR1 MGHRA and CDR2 YSYEKL. The CDR3 nucleotides read TGCGCCAGCAGCCAAAGGGTGGGGGGATACTACGAGCAGTACTTC. It translates to CASSQRVGGYYEQYF.

This clone occurred once. The chain combines TRBV10-3 with TRBJ2-7; D not resolved. The V gene lost 6 bases and the J gene lost 3 bases, with 12 bases spanning the gap. Germline V gene data show CDR1 as ENHRY and CDR2 as SYGVKD. This CDR3 region has 13 residues. The CDR3 DNA reads TGTGCCATCAGCGGAACCGGATTCTACGAGCAGTACTTC. Its protein product is CAISGTGFYEQYF.

The chain links TRBV6-5 to TRBJ1-5, with D perhaps TRBD1 (6 bases). Germline lookup yields CDR1 MNHEY and CDR2 SVGAGI. There are 14 residues in the CDR3. V gave up 4 bases and J gave up 4 bases, with 11 bases separating them. CDR3 DNA: TGTGCCAGCAGTTCGACAGGTACAAATCAGCCCCAGCATTTT. Protein sequence: CASSSTGTNQPQHF.

The chain couples TRBV7-9 to TRBJ1-1; no clear D. The V gene lost 5 bases and the J gene lost 1 base, with 8 bases spanning the gap. The CDR3 has 13 residues. Germline V lookup: CDR1 SEHNR, CDR2 FQNEAQ (reference sequence). The CDR3 here is CASSASGNTEAFF. In DNA form, the CDR3 reads TGTGCCAGCAGCGCGTCAGGGAACACTGAAGCTTTCTTT.